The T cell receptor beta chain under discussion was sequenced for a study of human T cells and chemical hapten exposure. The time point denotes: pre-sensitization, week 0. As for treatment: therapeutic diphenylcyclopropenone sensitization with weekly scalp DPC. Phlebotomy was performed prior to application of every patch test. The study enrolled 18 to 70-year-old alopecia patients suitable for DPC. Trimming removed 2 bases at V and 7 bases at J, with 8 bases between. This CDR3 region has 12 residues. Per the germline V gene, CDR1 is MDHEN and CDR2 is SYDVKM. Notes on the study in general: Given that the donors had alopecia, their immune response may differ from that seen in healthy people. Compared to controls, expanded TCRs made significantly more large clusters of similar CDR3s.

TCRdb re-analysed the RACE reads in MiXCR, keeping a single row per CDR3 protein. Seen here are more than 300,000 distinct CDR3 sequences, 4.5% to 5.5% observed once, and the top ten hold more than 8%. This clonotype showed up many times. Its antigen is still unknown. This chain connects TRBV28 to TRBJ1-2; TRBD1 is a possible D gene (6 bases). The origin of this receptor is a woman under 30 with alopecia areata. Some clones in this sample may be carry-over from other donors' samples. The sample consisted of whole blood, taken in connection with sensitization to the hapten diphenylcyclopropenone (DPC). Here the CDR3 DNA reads TGTGCCAGCAGTTTACGGGGGCTTGGCTACACCTTC. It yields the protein CASSLRGLGYTF.